These 30 T cell receptor beta chains originate from one sample sequenced in a study of T cells in Graves' hyperthyroidism and ophthalmopathy. It was RNA transcripts that yielded the amplified TCR beta CDR3 regions. Using the HTBI primer set, a first-round RT-PCR was run on the TCR CDR3. TCRdb re-called the multiplex PCR reads through MiXCR, storing one row per CDR3 protein. This table holds about 400,000 distinct CDR3 sequences, roughly 25% found once. Sequenced input: blood. The source of these receptors is a man between 50 and 59 years old with Graves' hyperthyroidism.

V and J are TRBV4-2 and TRBJ2-3; D not resolved. The CDR3 length is 15 residues. The germline CDR1 and CDR2 sequences are LGHNA and YNFKEQ. The V and J ends lost 0 bases and 1 base respectively, with 8 bases between them. The CDR3 nucleotides are TGTGCCAGCAGCCAAGAACTCTTAGGCACAGATACGCAGTATTTT. Residues: CASSQELLGTDTQYF.

This sequence joins TRBV7-2 and TRBJ2-7; D possibly corresponds to TRBD2 (7 bases). Trimming cost V 0 bases and J 6 bases, with 12 bases left between them. Germline lookup yields CDR1 SGHTA and CDR2 FQGNSA. The CDR3 contains 14 residues. The CDR3 DNA reads as TGTGCCAGCAGCTTAGCGGCGGGGGCCCCCGAGCAGTACTTC. Its protein product is CASSLAAGAPEQYF. Drawing the rest from reference TRBV7-2 and TRBJ2-7, the complete variable domain is GAGVSQSPSNKVTEKGKDVELRCDPISGHTALYWYRQSLGQGLEFLIYFQGNSAPDKSGLPSDRFSAERTGGSVSTLTIQRTQQEDSAVYLCASSLAAGAPEQYFGPGTRLTVT.

V and J are TRBV5-1 and TRBJ2-2, with D unresolved. The V gene's germline CDR1 is SGHRS and CDR2 YFSETQ. This CDR3 contains 13 residues. Deletions cut 7 bases from V and 3 bases from J, with 10 bases between. This CDR3 is CASGKDDTGELFF. Written as DNA, the CDR3 is TGCGCCAGCGGGAAAGACGACACCGGGGAGCTGTTTTTT.

V is TRBV7-9 and J is TRBJ2-3; perhaps TRBD2 as D (6 bases). V gave up 5 bases and J gave up 2 bases, with 17 bases separating them. This CDR3 has 16 residues. Germline CDR1 and CDR2: SEHNR and FQNEAQ (reference sequence). The CDR3 bases are TGTGCCAGCAGCCCTAGCGTTATGCGGGCCACAGATACGCAGTATTTT. It specifies CASSPSVMRATDTQYF.

The V call is TRBV5-1, the J call TRBJ1-2; TRBD1 aligns across 11 bases. The CDR3 is 14 amino acids. In germline, CDR1 is SGHRS, CDR2 YFSETQ. The V gene end was trimmed by 5 bases and the J gene end by 2 bases; junction bases not matched to a gene: 2. The CDR3 loop reads CASRRDRGNYGYTF. The CDR3 DNA reads as TGCGCCAGCAGGAGGGACAGGGGGAACTATGGCTACACCTTC.

This clonotype was recorded a few times. This chain connects TRBV9 to TRBJ2-3; 10 positions agree with TRBD2. The CDR3 is made up of 15 amino acids. Germline V lookup: CDR1 SGDLS, CDR2 YYNGEE. Trimming removed 1 base from V and 4 bases from J; junction bases left unmatched: 3. CDR3 nucleotide sequence: TGTGCCAGCAGCGTAAGCGGGAGGGTCCCAGATACGCAGTATTTT. This codes for CASSVSGRVPDTQYF.

This clonotype has a handful of counts. The chain is built from TRBV3-1 and TRBJ2-2; no reliable D call. Trimming pared 3 bases from V and 6 bases from J, leaving 11 bases between. Germline lookup yields CDR1 LGHDT and CDR2 YNNKEL (reference sequence). The length of the CDR3 is 14 residues. The CDR3 DNA sequence: TGTGCCAGCAGCCAGCGTCTAGGGTCCGGGGAGCTGTTTTTT. Its translation: CASSQRLGSGELFF.

This clonotype was seen ten or more times. This chain links TRBV2 with TRBJ2-7; D is undetermined. The CDR3 has 15 residues. V gave up 4 bases and J gave up 0 bases, with 13 bases separating them. Germline CDR1 is SNHLY and CDR2 is FYNNEI. CDR3 coding DNA: TGTGCCAGCAGTGGATGGGGTTCTAGCTCCTACGAGCAGTACTTC. It encodes CASSGWGSSSYEQYF.

In its sample, this clonotype was seen a few times. The chain is built from TRBV7-3 and TRBJ2-7; D unclear. The CDR3 is 11 residues long. Germline V gene lookup returns CDR1 SGHTA and CDR2 FQGTGA. Trimming stripped 4 bases from V and 9 bases from J, with 10 bases between. The CDR3 nucleotides read TGTGCCAGCAGCTCCCTAGTTCGGCAGTACTTC. It encodes CASSSLVRQYF. Looking up the rest from reference TRBV7-3 and TRBJ2-7 gives the full variable domain: GAGVSQTPSNKVTEKGKYVELRCDPISGHTALYWYRQSLGQGPEFLIYFQGTGAADDSGLPNDRFFAVRPEGSVSTLKIQRTERGDSAVYLCASSSLVRQYFGPGTRLTVT.

On this clonotype itself: This sequence may be a read error, since a much larger clone differs from it by one base. The chain links TRBV29-1 to TRBJ2-5; TRBD1 matches at 8 bases. Germline V gene sequence: CDR1 SQVTM, CDR2 ANQGSEA. The ends lost 4 bases at V and 4 bases at J; junction bases unmatched: 8. CDR3 size: 14 residues. The CDR3 reads CSVGVDRGGETQYF. Written as DNA, the CDR3 is TGCAGCGTTGGCGTCGACAGGGGCGGAGAGACCCAGTACTTC.

The chain recombines TRBV30 with TRBJ1-5, with a possible D match to TRBD1 (5 bases). The V and J ends lost 7 bases and 0 bases respectively, with 16 bases between them. In germline, CDR1 is GTSNPN, CDR2 SVGIG (reference sequence). The CDR3 runs to 15 residues. CDR3 nucleotide sequence: TGTGCCTATCATACAGGAGGCTTTAGCAATCAGCCCCAGCATTTT. Residues: CAYHTGGFSNQPQHF. The full variable domain, in which reference TRBV30 and TRBJ1-5 provide the parts outside the CDR3, is SQTIHQWPATLVQPVGSPLSLECTVEGTSNPNLYWYRQAAGRGLQLLFYSVGIGQISSEVPQNLSASRPQDRQFILSSKKLLLSDSGFYLCAYHTGGFSNQPQHFGDGTRLSIL.

A word on this clonotype: A much larger clonotype is one base distant, so this may be a read error. The V call is TRBV2, the J call TRBJ2-3, with 11 bases aligning to TRBD2. CDR3 length: 13 amino acids. V trimming: 10 bases; J trimming: 5 bases; junction bases outside the gene matches: 5. Germline-derived CDR1 and CDR2 are SNHLY and FYNNEI. The CDR3 spells CANHGLAGDTQYF. The CDR3 nucleotides read TGTGCCAACCATGGACTAGCGGGAGATACGCAGTATTTT.

This clonotype appeared a few times. CDR3 sequence reads: CASSLNGPNYGYTF. The CDR3 DNA sequence: TGTGCCAGCAGTTTGAACGGACCTAACTATGGCTACACCTTC. The chain combines TRBV28 with TRBJ1-2; D not certain. There are 14 residues in the CDR3. V lost 3 bases and J 0 bases, leaving 8 bases between the germline ends. Germline V CDR1 and CDR2: MDHEN, SYDVKM.

This clonotype was seen many times. The chain recombines TRBV2 with TRBJ2-1; D could derive from TRBD1 or TRBD2 (5 bases each). Germline V gene lookup returns CDR1 SNHLY and CDR2 FYNNEI. V was shortened by 4 bases and J by 5 bases, with 24 bases between the two germline ends. The CDR3 totals 18 residues. The CDR3 nucleotides read TGTGCCAGCAGTGGCCCTCTAGGGGATGGGGGAGTACACAATGAGCAGTTCTTC. It translates to CASSGPLGDGGVHNEQFF.

This clonotype was counted only a few times. CDR3 nucleotide sequence: TGCGCCAGCAGTGAACCGGGACAGGGATCAGGTGGCTACACCTTC. Residues: CASSEPGQGSGGYTF. The V gene is TRBV10-2, the J gene TRBJ1-2; the match to TRBD1 covers 9 bases. CDR1 WSHSY and CDR2 SAAADI come from the germline V gene. J was trimmed by 7 bases and V by 3 bases; bases with no gene match: 9. The CDR3 extends over 15 amino acids.

The CDR3 DNA reads TGTGCCAGCAGCAAAGGACGGGACTATGGCTACACCTTC. It is translated as CASSKGRDYGYTF. This rearrangement joins TRBV28 to TRBJ1-2; D gene uncertain. Germline V lookup: CDR1 MDHEN, CDR2 SYDVKM. The CDR3 runs 13 residues. V was pared by 6 bases and J by 3 bases, with 11 bases between.

The chain recombines TRBV7-3 with TRBJ2-2; perhaps TRBD2 as D (5 bases). Per the germline V gene, CDR1 is SGHTA and CDR2 is FQGTGA. V shed 1 base and J shed 4 bases, with 10 bases lying between them. This CDR3 has 15 amino acids. CDR3 region: CASSLNTGFTGELFF. DNA of the CDR3: TGTGCCAGCAGCTTAAATACGGGGTTCACCGGGGAGCTGTTTTTT.

The CDR3 sequence is CASSESVINPGLAGSHEQFF. Here the CDR3 DNA reads TGTGCCAGCAGTGAATCGGTTATAAACCCGGGACTAGCGGGATCCCATGAGCAGTTCTTC. The chain employs TRBV6-1 and TRBJ2-1, with 13 bases matching TRBD2. Germline V CDR1 and CDR2: MNHNS, SASEGT. V was pared by 2 bases and J by 8 bases, with 18 bases of the junction left unmatched. The CDR3 has 20 amino acids.

The chain is built from TRBV28 and TRBJ2-1; D remains ambiguous. The V end was cut by 2 bases, the J end by 15 bases, with 11 bases between. This CDR3 comprises 11 residues. Germline V gene data show CDR1 as MDHEN and CDR2 as SYDVKM. The DNA for the CDR3 is TGTGCCAGCAGTTTAGACCCTTACTGGTTCTTC. Translated, it gives CASSLDPYWFF.

This clonotype has more than one count but fewer than ten. The chain links TRBV6-1 to TRBJ2-2; possible D gene TRBD2, 5 bases. There are 15 residues in the CDR3. CDR1 MNHNS and CDR2 SASEGT come from the germline V gene. Trimming shortened V by 6 bases and J by 4 bases, and 15 bases separated the two germline ends. CDR3 sequence: CASRFFTEGTGELFF. The CDR3 coding sequence is TGTGCCAGCAGATTTTTTACAGAGGGCACCGGGGAGCTGTTTTTT.

DNA for the CDR3: TGTGCCTGGAGTGGTGGGAGGAGGGTAGAGACCCAGTACTTC. It translates to CAWSGGRRVETQYF. The V gene is TRBV30, the J gene TRBJ2-5; D is perhaps TRBD2 (6 bases). Germline assignment: CDR1 GTSNPN and CDR2 SVGIG (reference sequence). The CDR3 has 14 amino acids. The germline V and J ends were trimmed by 1 base and 4 bases, with 13 bases remaining between them.

This chain links TRBV20-1 with TRBJ2-3; a possible D gene is TRBD1 (6 bases). This CDR3 has 17 residues. V lost 5 bases to trimming and J lost 0 bases, with 21 bases between them. Germline CDR1 is DFQATT and CDR2 is SNEGSKA (reference sequence). In DNA, the CDR3 is TGCAGTGCTGGTCCGGGACATCGCTCAACTAGCACAGATACGCAGTATTTT. This gives the protein CSAGPGHRSTSTDTQYF.

V and J are TRBV3-1 and TRBJ2-5; no clear D gene. Germline CDR1 reads LGHDT; CDR2 reads YNNKEL (reference sequence). CDR3 size: 11 residues. Trimming stripped 3 bases from V and 5 bases from J, with 4 bases between. CDR3 sequence: CASSHVETQYF. The CDR3 DNA reads TGTGCCAGCAGCCACGTTGAGACCCAGTACTTC.

This clonotype was counted ten times or more. The gene calls are TRBV20-1 and TRBJ1-1, with D perhaps matching TRBD1 (6 bases). Per the germline V gene, CDR1 is DFQATT and CDR2 is SNEGSKA (reference sequence). This CDR3 is built from 15 residues. V was trimmed by 2 bases and J by 1 base, leaving 14 bases between them. The CDR3 DNA reads TGCAGTGCTAGAACAGGGTGGAGTAGGAACACTGAAGCTTTCTTT. Encoded protein: CSARTGWSRNTEAFF.

Many counts were recorded for this clonotype. V is TRBV11-1 and J is TRBJ2-1; tentatively, D is TRBD1 or TRBD2 (5 bases each). The CDR3 is 13 residues long. V lost 1 base and J lost 9, with 10 bases in between. CDR1 and CDR2 from the germline V gene are SGHAT and FQDESV (reference sequence). CDR3 bases: TGTGCCAGCAGCTTAGTGAGGGGAGTTGAGCAGTTCTTC. Translation gives CASSLVRGVEQFF.

This clonotype was observed at least ten times. The rearrangement uses TRBV7-3 and TRBJ2-1; 9 bases fit TRBD1. V was pared by 0 bases and J by 12 bases, with 3 bases of the junction left unmatched. The CDR3 consists of 13 residues. From germline, CDR1 is SGHTA and CDR2 FQGTGA. In nucleotides, the CDR3 is TGTGCCAGCAGCTTAACACCGGGACAGGGGCAGTTCTTC. This translates into CASSLTPGQGQFF.

The gene calls are TRBV5-4 and TRBJ2-1; 11 positions agree with TRBD2. V shed 2 bases, J shed 3 bases, and the junction held 7 bases outside the gene matches. The CDR3 is made up of 17 amino acids. Germline V gene data show CDR1 as SGHNT and CDR2 as YYREEE (reference sequence). CDR3 in amino acids: CASSFKVGTSGYNEQFF. Here the CDR3 DNA reads TGTGCCAGCAGCTTCAAGGTAGGGACTAGCGGCTACAATGAGCAGTTCTTC.

This clonotype was counted many times. This chain uses TRBV12-3 or TRBV12-4 with TRBJ2-7, with TRBD2 matching over 7 bases. Unmatched junction bases numbered 8, after V lost 1 base and J lost 5 bases. The CDR3 sequence is 15 residues long. The CDR3 region is CASSLGGGPWNEQYF. CDR3 nucleotides: TGTGCCAGCAGTTTAGGGGGAGGGCCTTGGAACGAGCAGTACTTC.

This clonotype has only a few counts. The chain links TRBV4-1 to TRBJ2-7; 7 bases are a match to TRBD2. V lost 2 bases to trimming and J lost 3 bases; unmatched junction nucleotides: 10. This CDR3 region has 16 residues. Germline V gene sequence: CDR1 MGHRA, CDR2 YSYEKL. Here the CDR3 DNA reads TGCGCCAGCAGCCAACAACCGGGGACTACGGGCTACGAGCAGTACTTC. The encoded protein is CASSQQPGTTGYEQYF.

The genes are TRBV6-1 and TRBJ2-7; possible D gene TRBD1, 6 bases. V was trimmed by 4 bases and J by 3 bases, leaving 16 bases between them. The germline V gene encodes CDR1 MNHNS and CDR2 SASEGT. This CDR3 has 15 residues. The CDR3, as DNA: TGTGCCAGCAGTGGATCCGGCAACAGGGTCTACGAGCAGTACTTC. It specifies CASSGSGNRVYEQYF.